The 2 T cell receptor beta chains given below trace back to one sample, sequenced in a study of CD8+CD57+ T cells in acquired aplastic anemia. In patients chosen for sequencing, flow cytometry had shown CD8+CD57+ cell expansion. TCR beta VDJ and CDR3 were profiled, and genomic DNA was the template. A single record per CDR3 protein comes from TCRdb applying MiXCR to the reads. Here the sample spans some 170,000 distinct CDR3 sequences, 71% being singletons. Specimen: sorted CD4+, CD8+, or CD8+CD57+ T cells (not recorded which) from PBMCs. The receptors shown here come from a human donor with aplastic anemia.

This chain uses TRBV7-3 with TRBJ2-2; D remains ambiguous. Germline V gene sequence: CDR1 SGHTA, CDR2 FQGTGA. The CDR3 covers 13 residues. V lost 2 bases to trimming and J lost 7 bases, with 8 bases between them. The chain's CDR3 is CASSLPGGGELFF. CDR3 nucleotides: TGTGCCAGCAGCTTACCTGGCGGCGGGGAGCTGTTTTTT.

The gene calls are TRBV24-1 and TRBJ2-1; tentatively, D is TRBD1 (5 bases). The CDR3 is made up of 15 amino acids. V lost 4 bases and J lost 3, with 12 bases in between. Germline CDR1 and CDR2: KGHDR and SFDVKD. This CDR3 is CATSEAQGRYNEQFF. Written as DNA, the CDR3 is TGTGCCACCAGTGAGGCTCAGGGCCGCTACAATGAGCAGTTCTTC.